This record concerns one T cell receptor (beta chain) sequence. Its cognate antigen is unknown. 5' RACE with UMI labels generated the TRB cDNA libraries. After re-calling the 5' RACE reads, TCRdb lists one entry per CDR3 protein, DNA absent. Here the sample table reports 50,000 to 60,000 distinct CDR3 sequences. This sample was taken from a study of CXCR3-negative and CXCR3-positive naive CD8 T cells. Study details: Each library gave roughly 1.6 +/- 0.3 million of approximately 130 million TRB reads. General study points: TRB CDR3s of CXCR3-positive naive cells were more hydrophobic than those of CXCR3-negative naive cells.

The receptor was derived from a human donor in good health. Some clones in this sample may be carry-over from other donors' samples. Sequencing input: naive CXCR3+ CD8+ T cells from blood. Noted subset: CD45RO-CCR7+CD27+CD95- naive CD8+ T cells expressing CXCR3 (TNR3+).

Here the CDR3 reads CASSLAQGNQPQHF. V and J are TRBV7-8 and TRBJ1-5. CDR1 SGHVS and CDR2 FQNEAQ come from the germline V gene. The CDR3 runs to 14 residues.